Each of the 29 T cell receptor beta chains below was sequenced from the same sample in a study of blood T cell repertoires in COVID-19. Sequencing was performed with immunoSEQ multiplex PCR; in TCRdb, only in-frame clones are kept and a portion is missing. The sample holds around 75,000 clones, around 86% seen once. Sequenced sample: peripheral blood. Receptors originate from a man between 65 and 85 years old with active COVID-19.

This clone was observed a handful of times. V is TRBV4-1 and J is TRBJ1-2; a possible D gene is TRBD1 (6 bases). Trimming took 4 bases from V and 0 from J, leaving 12 bases between them. Germline-derived CDR1 and CDR2 are MGHRA and YSYEKL. CDR3 length equals 15 residues. CDR3 region: CASSLSDSPNYGYTF. For the CDR3, the DNA is TGCGCCAGCAGCCTGTCGGACAGCCCTAACTATGGCTACACCTTC.

The chain links TRBV9 to TRBJ2-3; D is ambiguous. The germline V gene has CDR1 SGDLS and CDR2 YYNGEE. Between the trimmed V and J ends, which lost 0 bases and 3 bases, there was a span of 11 bases. This CDR3 contains 15 residues. CDR3 sequence reads: CASSVVGWVTDTQYF. The CDR3, as DNA: TGTGCCAGCAGCGTAGTCGGGTGGGTGACAGATACGCAGTATTTT.

V usage is TRBV5-6 and J usage is TRBJ2-7, with D possibly matching TRBD1 (7 bases). The germline V gene has CDR1 SGHDT and CDR2 YYEEEE. CDR3 length: 13 amino acids. Trimming pared 5 bases from V and 6 bases from J, leaving 15 bases between. CDR3: CASRWGRGVEQYF. The CDR3 nucleotides read TGTGCCAGCAGGTGGGGCAGGGGGGTCGAGCAGTACTTC.

This clone appeared once. The CDR3 nucleotides read TGTGCCAGCAGCCCCAACAGGGTTGAAAAACTGTTTTTT. Translation gives CASSPNRVEKLFF. The rearrangement uses TRBV5-6 and TRBJ1-4, with D possibly being TRBD1 (6 bases). The CDR3 consists of 13 residues. CDR1 and CDR2 (germline): SGHDT, YYEEEE. The V gene lost 4 bases and the J gene lost 7 bases, with 11 bases spanning the gap.

Turning to this clone: In the same sample, other DNA sequences code for this CDR3. V gene TRBV2 combines with J gene TRBJ2-7; tentatively, D is TRBD1 (6 bases). This CDR3 comprises 12 residues. V gave up 6 bases and J gave up 3 bases, with 9 bases separating them. The germline CDR1 and CDR2 sequences are SNHLY and FYNNEI. The CDR3 protein is CASRDSFYEQYF. For the CDR3, the DNA is TGTGCCAGCAGGGACAGTTTCTACGAGCAGTACTTC.

The chain employs TRBV15 and TRBJ2-7, with 9 bases aligning to TRBD2. Germline V gene data show CDR1 as LNHNV and CDR2 as YYDKDF (reference sequence). J was trimmed by 4 bases and V by 1 base; bases with no gene match: 5. The CDR3 length is 15 residues. In DNA form, the CDR3 reads TGTGCCACCAGCAGAGGGGTCAGCGGGGGGTACGAGCAGTACTTC. Translation: CATSRGVSGGYEQYF.

The V call is TRBV11-2, the J call TRBJ2-1; 14 bases are shared with TRBD2. Germline CDR1 reads SGHAT; CDR2 reads FQNNGV. The CDR3 contains 17 residues. V lost 3 bases and J lost 10; bases outside the gene matches: 11. Written as DNA, the CDR3 is TGTGCCAGCAGCTTCTCGGGACTAGCGGGAGCAGGAGGGGAGCAGTTCTTC. This encodes CASSFSGLAGAGGEQFF.

The DNA for the CDR3 is TGTGCCAGCAGCGGACAGGGGGCCATAGGGGGCTACACCTTC. Protein: CASSGQGAIGGYTF. The chain couples TRBV11-2 to TRBJ1-2, with 11 bases lining up with TRBD1. CDR1 is SGHAT, CDR2 FQNNGV, per germline. With 5 bases clipped from V and 8 bases from J, the junction kept 7 bases outside the gene matches. The length of the CDR3 is 14 residues.

DNA for the CDR3: TGTGCCAGTACCCGTACAGGGTGGGGTGAGCAGTTCTTC. As protein: CASTRTGWGEQFF. The rearrangement links TRBV19 to TRBJ2-1, with D possibly matching TRBD1 (6 bases). Trimming took 7 bases from V and 9 from J, leaving 16 bases between them. This CDR3 contains 13 residues. CDR1 and CDR2 (germline): LNHDA, SQIVND (reference sequence).

The chain carries TRBV7-2 and TRBJ2-5; the match to TRBD2 covers 14 bases. This CDR3 is 18 amino acids long. The J segment lost 1 base and the V segment lost 5 bases, leaving 9 bases of the junction unmatched. The germline CDR1 and CDR2 sequences are SGHTA and FQGNSA. CDR3 DNA sequence: TGTGCCAGCAGCCCACGGACTAGCGGGAGGAGGGCCCAAGAGACCCAGTACTTC. Translation: CASSPRTSGRRAQETQYF.

V gene TRBV5-1 combines with J gene TRBJ2-1, with TRBD1 matching 10 bases. Germline V gene lookup returns CDR1 SGHRS and CDR2 YFSETQ. The CDR3 consists of 17 residues. The ends lost 1 base at V and 0 bases at J; junction bases unmatched: 4. The CDR3 loop reads CASSLLGQGSSYNEQFF. As DNA, the CDR3 is TGCGCCAGCAGCTTGTTGGGACAGGGGAGCTCCTACAATGAGCAGTTCTTC.

The chain has TRBV9 and TRBJ2-7; TRBD1 agrees at 9 bases. The CDR3 is made up of 15 amino acids. The V segment lost 2 bases and the J segment 7 bases; nucleotides outside the gene matches: 10. Germline CDR1 is SGDLS and CDR2 is YYNGEE. The CDR3 loop reads CASSVSQGAPGEQYF. CDR3 in DNA: TGTGCCAGCAGCGTCTCACAGGGGGCCCCTGGGGAGCAGTACTTC.

J is TRBJ2-4 and V is TRBV6-2 or TRBV6-3; D call uncertain. Germline assignment: CDR1 MNHEY and CDR2 SVGEGT. V dropped 6 bases and J dropped 0 bases, with 15 bases sitting between them. The CDR3 spans 16 residues. The CDR3 is CASSPTGRVAKNIQYF. CDR3 coding DNA: TGTGCCAGCAGCCCCACTGGGCGTGTAGCCAAAAACATTCAGTACTTC.

V and J are TRBV12-3 or TRBV12-4 and TRBJ1-4; D perhaps matches TRBD1 (6 bases). The CDR3 is 12 residues long. The V end was cut by 5 bases, the J end by 8 bases, with 9 bases between. CDR3 protein: CASSLQGEKLFF. DNA for the CDR3: TGTGCCAGCAGTCTCCAGGGGGAAAAACTGTTTTTT.

The chain combines TRBV2 with TRBJ2-2; 9 nucleotides line up with TRBD1. Germline V gene data show CDR1 as SNHLY and CDR2 as FYNNEI. V shed 7 bases, J shed 4 bases, and the junction held 4 bases outside the gene matches. The CDR3 covers 14 residues. CDR3 in amino acids: CASNGQGSTGELFF. In DNA, the CDR3 is TGTGCCAGCAACGGACAGGGGAGCACCGGGGAGCTGTTTTTT.

The V call is TRBV6-2 or TRBV6-3, the J call TRBJ2-1, with 7 bases lining up with TRBD1. The CDR3 has 16 residues. CDR1 and CDR2 (germline): MNHEY, SVGEGT. J gave up 5 bases and V 6 bases, and 13 bases lay outside the gene matches. The CDR3 nucleotides read TGTGCCAGCAGCGCCCGTCAGGGGGAGCTAAACAATGAGCAGTTCTTC. This gives the protein CASSARQGELNNEQFF.

Many counts were recorded for this clone. This chain uses TRBV11-2 with TRBJ1-2; D uncertain. The ends were cut back, 5 bases at V and 0 bases at J, with 7 bases in the middle. The CDR3 loop spans 13 amino acids. Germline values: CDR1 SGHAT, CDR2 FQNNGV. CDR3 DNA: TGTGCCAGCAGCCCGAGTGCTAACTATGGCTACACCTTC. Its translation: CASSPSANYGYTF. The variable domain in full, with the rest retrieved from reference TRBV11-2 and TRBJ1-2, is EAGVAQSPRYKIIEKRQSVAFWCNPISGHATLYWYQQILGQGPKLLIQFQNNGVVDDSQLPKDRFSAERLKGVDSTLKIQPAKLEDSAVYLCASSPSANYGYTFGSGTRLTVV.

Note on this clone: A junction end diverges from the germline sequence, so it may reflect a read error. The gene calls are TRBV6-6 and TRBJ2-1; TRBD1 matches 12 bases. Germline CDR1 and CDR2: MNHNY and SVGAGI (reference sequence). This CDR3 is 13 amino acids long. Written as DNA, the CDR3 is TGTGCCAGCAGGGCCGGGACAGGGGGCGGCGGGGTCTTC. Translation: CASRAGTGGGGVF.

The rearrangement uses TRBV7-2 and TRBJ2-7; D not certain. The germline gives CDR1 SGHTA, CDR2 FQGNSA. Trimming cost V 4 bases and J 7 bases, with 14 bases left between them. The CDR3 sequence is 13 residues long. The CDR3 DNA reads TGTGCCAGCAGCTCCGAGGCCCCCCTGGAGCAGTACTTC. Amino acids: CASSSEAPLEQYF.

The chain recombines TRBV10-3 with TRBJ1-1; D is uncertain. Trimming took off 4 bases at V and 0 bases at J, with 9 bases between the two ends. Germline loops: CDR1 ENHRY, CDR2 SYGVKD. The CDR3 totals 14 residues. CDR3 amino acids: CAISGASLNTEAFF. As DNA, the CDR3 is TGTGCCATCAGTGGGGCCAGCCTGAACACTGAAGCTTTCTTT.

This clone was seen once. The chain carries TRBV7-2 and TRBJ2-1; weak D call: TRBD2 (6 bases). The germline V gene has CDR1 SGHTA and CDR2 FQGNSA. V lost 3 bases, J lost 0 bases, and 15 bases lay in between. The CDR3 totals 17 residues. CDR3 sequence: CASSFVGGSSSYNEQFF. DNA for the CDR3: TGTGCCAGCAGCTTTGTCGGGGGATCAAGCTCCTACAATGAGCAGTTCTTC.

The chain couples TRBV6-5 to TRBJ2-2, with D hard to call. This CDR3 has 14 amino acids. Germline V gives CDR1 MNHEY, CDR2 SVGAGI. V lost 6 bases, J lost 1 base, and 9 bases lay in between. The CDR3 nucleotides read TGTGCCAGCAGGGCCCCGGGGAACACCGGGGAGCTGTTTTTT. Its translation: CASRAPGNTGELFF.

The rearrangement joins TRBV5-4 to TRBJ2-7, with 9 bases matching TRBD2. This CDR3 region has 15 residues. CDR1 and CDR2 from the germline V gene are SGHNT and YYREEE (reference sequence). The trim removed 4 bases at V and 3 bases at J, leaving 8 bases unmatched. CDR3 bases: TGTGCCAGCAGCCCCGACCTAGCGGGGTTCTACGAGCAGTACTTC. It translates to CASSPDLAGFYEQYF.

J is TRBJ2-7 and V is TRBV4-2; D gene unclear. The CDR3 spans 14 residues. Germline values: CDR1 LGHNA, CDR2 YNFKEQ. Trimming left V 4 bases short and J 2 bases short, with 12 bases between. The CDR3 loop is CASSPMGPTYEQYF. The CDR3 DNA is TGTGCCAGCAGCCCTATGGGCCCCACCTACGAGCAGTACTTC.

J is TRBJ1-6 and V is TRBV9; the D is unclear. The CDR3 spans 14 residues. V gave up 0 bases and J gave up 7 bases, with 8 bases separating them. The germline gives CDR1 SGDLS, CDR2 YYNGEE. CDR3 sequence reads: CASSVGQLNSPLHF. The DNA for the CDR3 is TGTGCCAGCAGCGTAGGTCAGTTAAATTCACCCCTCCACTTT.

The chain is built from TRBV30 and TRBJ1-1; TRBD1 aligns across 7 bases. With 3 bases clipped from V and 2 bases from J, the junction kept 6 bases outside the gene matches. The CDR3 is 14 amino acids. Per the germline V gene, CDR1 is GTSNPN and CDR2 is SVGIG (reference sequence). The CDR3 DNA sequence: TGTGCCTGGAGCCCGGGACAGACAAACACTGAAGCTTTCTTT. It yields the protein CAWSPGQTNTEAFF.

V and J are TRBV25-1 and TRBJ2-7; 9 nucleotides match TRBD2. The CDR3 spans 15 residues. CDR1 is MGHDK, CDR2 SYGVNS, per germline. With 1 base clipped from V and 3 bases from J, the junction kept 4 bases outside the gene matches. The CDR3 sequence is CASSEWGGGVYEQYF. CDR3 DNA sequence: TGTGCCAGCAGTGAATGGGGCGGGGGGGTCTACGAGCAGTACTTC.

V and J are TRBV9 and TRBJ2-7; perhaps TRBD1 as D (5 bases). Germline loops: CDR1 SGDLS, CDR2 YYNGEE. With 0 bases removed from V and 4 bases from J, the gap between germline ends came to 17 bases. The CDR3 covers 16 residues. CDR3 in DNA: TGTGCCAGCAGCGTAGCTCTGGACACCACACCTTACGAGCAGTACTTC. Protein: CASSVALDTTPYEQYF.

The chain couples TRBV7-9 to TRBJ1-1; 8 nucleotides agree with TRBD1. Germline loops: CDR1 SEHNR, CDR2 FQNEAQ (reference sequence). With V trimmed by 6 bases and J by 4 bases, 10 bases remained unmatched. The CDR3 extends over 15 amino acids. The CDR3 DNA follows: TGTGCCAGCAGGGACCTCAACAGGGGGGTCACTGAAGCTTTCTTT. Translated: CASRDLNRGVTEAFF.